These 30 T cell receptor beta chains were all obtained from the same sample, sequenced in a study of blood T cell repertoires in COVID-19 (dated by TCRdb to 2020 to 2022). The protocol used for the library was the immunoSEQ multiplex PCR assay. The source is immuneACCESS, and TCRdb retained only in-frame sequences with V and J called. Part of the clones is not carried over; for the studies checked, unresolved V genes explain less than half of this, and the remainder is unexplained. This sample has fewer than 65,000 clones in its table, and 65% to 85% of those were observed once. Jointly, the top ten make up 10% of the sample. The sample taken for sequencing was peripheral blood. The source is a man aged 25-40 years with COVID-19, enrolled during active disease.

This clone was detected a few times. The chain joins TRBV2 to TRBJ1-4; 10 bases are shared with TRBD1. The junction had 3 bases not matched to a gene; V was cut back by 6 bases and J by 5 bases. The CDR3 extends over 14 amino acids. Germline CDR1 reads SNHLY; CDR2 reads FYNNEI. CDR3 residues: CASRGQGGNEKLFF. DNA of the CDR3: TGTGCCAGCAGAGGACAGGGGGGGAATGAAAAACTGTTTTTT.

The chain uses TRBV7-9 and TRBJ1-6, with D uncertain. Looked up from germline, CDR1 is SEHNR and CDR2 is FQNEAQ (reference sequence). Trimming took off 4 bases at V and 8 bases at J, with 12 bases between the two ends. This CDR3 comprises 14 residues. The CDR3 loop reads CASSSSDTDSPLHF. The DNA for the CDR3 is TGTGCCAGCAGCTCGTCAGACACTGATTCACCCCTCCACTTT.

The V call is TRBV15, the J call TRBJ1-4; tentative D call: TRBD1 (6 bases). The CDR3 loop spans 16 amino acids. V lost 5 bases and J 9 bases, leaving 22 bases between the germline ends. Germline values: CDR1 LNHNV, CDR2 YYDKDF (reference sequence). CDR3 in DNA: TGTGCCACCAGCGGGGGCCGCGGGCAGGGTGTTAAAAAACTGTTTTTT. This translates into CATSGGRGQGVKKLFF. Looking up the rest from reference TRBV15 and TRBJ1-4 gives the full variable domain: DAMVIQNPRYQVTQFGKPVTLSCSQTLNHNVMYWYQQKSSQAPKLLFHYYDKDFNNEADTPDNFQSRRPNTSFCFLDIRSPGLGDTAMYLCATSGGRGQGVKKLFFGSGTQLSVL.

The table lists this clone with a few counts. The chain is built from TRBV7-2 and TRBJ2-7; D unclear. V was pared by 2 bases and J by 3 bases, with 8 bases between. Germline V gene data show CDR1 as SGHTA and CDR2 as FQGNSA. The CDR3 extends over 13 amino acids. The CDR3 bases are TGTGCCAGCAGCTTAAACAGCATCTACGAGCAGTACTTC. Its translation: CASSLNSIYEQYF. Full variable domain (outside the CDR3, taken from reference TRBV7-2 and TRBJ2-7): GAGVSQSPSNKVTEKGKDVELRCDPISGHTALYWYRQSLGQGLEFLIYFQGNSAPDKSGLPSDRFSAERTGGSVSTLTIQRTQQEDSAVYLCASSLNSIYEQYFGPGTRLTVT.

This clone was detected only a few times. The chain combines TRBV7-2 with TRBJ1-2, with D maybe TRBD1 (5 bases). The V gene lost 6 bases and the J gene lost 4 bases, with 12 bases spanning the gap. Germline CDR1 is SGHTA and CDR2 is FQGNSA. The CDR3 contains 13 residues. DNA for the CDR3: TGTGCCAGCAGACCGGACATCTCCTATGGCTACACCTTC. Its protein is CASRPDISYGYTF.

This clone was counted only a few times. V is TRBV5-6 and J is TRBJ2-3; TRBD1 agrees at 8 bases. This CDR3 contains 15 residues. In germline, CDR1 is SGHDT, CDR2 YYEEEE. V shed 2 bases and J 1 base; nucleotides not matched to a gene: 3. The chain's CDR3 is CASSFMGQGTDTQYF. CDR3 nucleotide sequence: TGTGCCAGCAGCTTTATGGGACAGGGCACAGATACGCAGTATTTT.

V gene TRBV6-8 combines with J gene TRBJ2-5; 12 nucleotides match TRBD2. The CDR3 covers 14 residues. V dropped 6 bases and J dropped 5; count of bases not matched to a gene: 4. The germline V gene encodes CDR1 MNHGY and CDR2 SAAAGT. The CDR3 sequence is CASRTSGSEETQYF. The CDR3, as DNA: TGTGCCAGCAGGACTAGCGGGAGTGAGGAGACCCAGTACTTC.

The V and J genes are TRBV6-5 and TRBJ2-3; possibly TRBD1 for D (5 bases). The CDR3 spans 12 residues. Per germline, CDR1 MNHEY and CDR2 SVGAGI. V was pared by 7 bases and J by 6 bases, with 11 bases between. The CDR3 DNA reads as TGTGCCAGCAACCCTCCAGGGGATACGCAGTATTTT. It encodes CASNPPGDTQYF.

This clone was picked up a small number of times. The J gene is TRBJ2-7, the V gene TRBV29-1; D possibly corresponds to TRBD2 (5 bases). The ends were cut back, 3 bases at V and 4 bases at J, with 13 bases in the middle. This CDR3 region has 13 residues. In germline, CDR1 is SQVTM, CDR2 ANQGSEA. CDR3 amino acids: CSVESGSRYEQYF. The DNA of the CDR3 is TGCAGCGTTGAGTCGGGGTCCCGGTACGAGCAGTACTTC.

The V and J genes are TRBV19 and TRBJ2-1; TRBD1 aligns across 7 bases. With 2 bases clipped from V and 7 bases from J, the junction kept 8 bases outside the gene matches. This CDR3 region has 15 residues. Germline loops: CDR1 LNHDA, CDR2 SQIVND (reference sequence). The CDR3 DNA is TGTGCCAGTAGTATACGAGCCAGGGGGTCAAATGAGCAGTTCTTC. It codes for CASSIRARGSNEQFF.

The chain has TRBV5-8 and TRBJ2-1; D is ambiguous. Germline V gene data show CDR1 as SGHTS and CDR2 as YDEGEE. The CDR3 is 15 amino acids. Trimming removed 4 bases at V and 0 bases at J, with 11 bases between. The CDR3 loop reads CASSLEEYSYNEQFF. The CDR3 bases are TGTGCCAGCAGCCTCGAGGAATACTCCTACAATGAGCAGTTCTTC.

The chain couples TRBV6-2 or TRBV6-3 to TRBJ2-1; TRBD2 aligns across 12 bases. This CDR3 region has 14 residues. Germline trimming cut 5 bases from V and 12 bases from J; bases unmatched to any gene: 8. Germline-derived CDR1 and CDR2 are MNHEY and SVGEGT. CDR3 coding DNA: TGTGCCAGCAGTCCCCCGGGACTAGCGGGCGGGCAGTTCTTC. This encodes CASSPPGLAGGQFF.

This clone is deemed medium-sized. Other DNA sequences in the same sample also yield this CDR3. The chain joins TRBV2 to TRBJ1-5, with 10 bases aligning to TRBD1. The CDR3 spans 15 residues. The V gene end was trimmed by 6 bases and the J gene end by 2 bases; junction bases not matched to a gene: 4. Germline assignment: CDR1 SNHLY and CDR2 FYNNEI. DNA of the CDR3: TGTGCCAGCAGGAGACAGGGGGCGGGCAATCAGCCCCAGCATTTT. Protein sequence: CASRRQGAGNQPQHF.

J is TRBJ2-1 and V is TRBV11-2, with TRBD2 identical over 11 bases. The CDR3 length is 16 residues. The trim removed 2 bases at V and 9 bases at J, leaving 9 bases unmatched. Germline CDR1 SGHAT, CDR2 FQNNGV. Written as DNA, the CDR3 is TGTGCCAGCAGCTTACCAACTAGCGGGAGAAATCGTGAGCAGTTCTTC. It translates to CASSLPTSGRNREQFF.

The gene calls are TRBV7-8 and TRBJ2-6; 11 bases fit TRBD2. CDR3 length: 18 amino acids. V shed 4 bases, J shed 1 base, and the junction held 6 bases outside the gene matches. Germline values: CDR1 SGHVS, CDR2 FQNEAQ. The CDR3 loop is CASSWGGLAESGANVLTF. The CDR3 nucleotides read TGTGCCAGCAGCTGGGGGGGACTAGCGGAATCTGGGGCCAACGTCCTGACTTTC.

This clone occurred a few times. The chain recombines TRBV29-1 with TRBJ2-7; TRBD1 might be the D (5 bases). Per the germline V gene, CDR1 is SQVTM and CDR2 is ANQGSEA. V lost 5 bases, J lost 0 bases, and 11 bases lay in between. This CDR3 is 13 amino acids long. In DNA, the CDR3 is TGCAGCGTTTTTGGGGCCAGCTCCTACGAGCAGTACTTC. This codes for CSVFGASSYEQYF.

CDR3 in DNA: TGTGCCAGCAGTTTATCAGGGTTCGGGGGGAATGGCTACACCTTC. It is translated as CASSLSGFGGNGYTF. The chain couples TRBV28 to TRBJ1-2; D perhaps matches TRBD1 (5 bases). The germline V and J ends were trimmed by 1 base and 6 bases, with 15 bases remaining between them. This CDR3 contains 15 residues. Germline V gene data show CDR1 as MDHEN and CDR2 as SYDVKM.

V gene TRBV27 combines with J gene TRBJ2-7; D possibly corresponds to TRBD2 (7 bases). This CDR3 has 13 residues. Germline CDR1 reads MNHEY; CDR2 reads SMNVEV (reference sequence). V lost 8 bases and J lost 5, with 16 bases in between. The CDR3 DNA sequence: TGTGCCAGCTTTGGGGGGGCTAGCGACGAGCAGTACTTC. Translation: CASFGGASDEQYF.

This clone showed up just a few times. The genes are TRBV9 and TRBJ1-2; TRBD1 matches at 7 bases. Germline V gene data show CDR1 as SGDLS and CDR2 as YYNGEE. CDR3 length: 14 residues. Trimming took 0 bases from V and 8 from J; bases not matched to a gene: 7. CDR3 sequence: CASSVDDREGGYTF. The CDR3 DNA follows: TGTGCCAGCAGCGTAGACGACAGGGAAGGCGGCTACACCTTC. Looking up the rest from reference TRBV9 and TRBJ1-2 gives the full variable domain: DSGVTQTPKHLITATGQRVTLRCSPRSGDLSVYWYQQSLDQGLQFLIQYYNGEERAKGNILERFSAQQFPDLHSELNLSSLELGDSALYFCASSVDDREGGYTFGSGTRLTVV.

This chain joins TRBV19 and TRBJ1-2; 10 bases are shared with TRBD1. Germline V lookup: CDR1 LNHDA, CDR2 SQIVND (reference sequence). This CDR3 spans 17 amino acids. J lost 4 bases, V lost 5 bases, and 13 bases had no gene match. CDR3 nucleotides: TGTGCCAGTAGTTTGGGACAGGGGACCATAACTGGCTATGGCTACACCTTC. This translates into CASSLGQGTITGYGYTF.

The gene calls are TRBV7-8 and TRBJ2-1, with 8 bases lining up with TRBD2. V trimming: 2 bases; J trimming: 7 bases; junction bases outside the gene matches: 4. Germline V lookup: CDR1 SGHVS, CDR2 FQNEAQ. The CDR3 is 14 residues long. The CDR3 loop reads CASSLRLAWNEQFF. The CDR3, as DNA: TGTGCCAGCAGCTTACGACTAGCGTGGAATGAGCAGTTCTTC.

About this clone: At the DNA level, this CDR3 is encoded by other sequences in the same sample as well. The chain couples TRBV19 to TRBJ2-3; 7 nucleotides align to TRBD2. From germline, CDR1 is LNHDA and CDR2 SQIVND (reference sequence). V trimming: 1 base; J trimming: 1 base; junction bases outside the gene matches: 2. CDR3 length: 15 amino acids. The CDR3 DNA reads as TGTGCCAGTAGTATAGGGAGCGGGGGCACAGATACGCAGTATTTT. Amino acid sequence: CASSIGSGGTDTQYF. The whole variable domain, remainder taken from reference TRBV19 and TRBJ2-3, is DGGITQSPKYLFRKEGQNVTLSCEQNLNHDAMYWYRQDPGQGLRLIYYSQIVNDFQKGDIAEGYSVSREKKESFPLTVTSAQKNPTAFYLCASSIGSGGTDTQYFGPGTRLTVL.

The chain links TRBV6-5 to TRBJ1-4; 7 nucleotides line up with TRBD1. Germline CDR1 and CDR2: MNHEY and SVGAGI. The junction had 7 bases not matched to a gene; V was cut back by 6 bases and J by 6 bases. CDR3 size: 14 residues. CDR3 in DNA: TGTGCCAGCAGCGGACAGGAAATTGATGAAAAACTGTTTTTT. Protein: CASSGQEIDEKLFF.

CDR3 bases: TGTGCCAGCAGCAGACAAGGGAACACTGAAGCTTTCTTT. It translates to CASSRQGNTEAFF. The chain employs TRBV6-6 and TRBJ1-1; no clear D gene. V lost 6 bases and J lost 1, with 9 bases in between. CDR1 is MNHNY, CDR2 SVGAGI, per germline (reference sequence). The CDR3 is 13 residues long.

The gene calls are TRBV10-1 and TRBJ2-7; 8 nucleotides agree with TRBD1. The CDR3 is 12 residues long. V was pared by 6 bases and J by 3 bases, with 1 base of the junction left unmatched. Germline CDR1 and CDR2: WNHNN and SYGVQD (reference sequence). The CDR3 sequence: CASSGQGYEQYF. The CDR3 nucleotides are TGCGCCAGCAGCGGACAGGGCTACGAGCAGTACTTC.

This clone is a singleton in its sample. V usage is TRBV24-1 and J usage is TRBJ2-1, with 7 bases fitting TRBD1. The CDR3 runs 14 residues. J gave up 7 bases and V 5 bases, and 7 bases lay outside the gene matches. Germline V CDR1 and CDR2: KGHDR, SFDVKD. The CDR3 here is CATSGDSWINEQFF. As DNA, the CDR3 is TGTGCCACCAGTGGGGACAGTTGGATTAATGAGCAGTTCTTC.

J is TRBJ1-5 and V is TRBV5-6; tentative D call: TRBD1 (6 bases). Germline V gene lookup returns CDR1 SGHDT and CDR2 YYEEEE. Trimming shortened V by 0 bases and J by 3 bases, and 10 bases separated the two germline ends. This CDR3 contains 15 residues. The CDR3: CASSLAGAVNQPQHF. The CDR3 DNA is TGTGCCAGCAGCTTGGCAGGGGCGGTCAATCAGCCCCAGCATTTT.

CDR3 coding DNA: TGTGCCAGCAGCGACCGGGGGACTGAAGCTTTCTTT. Its translation: CASSDRGTEAFF. This chain connects TRBV9 to TRBJ1-1, with TRBD1 as a possible D gene (5 bases). Trimming left V 3 bases short and J 5 bases short, with 8 bases between. This CDR3 is built from 12 residues. CDR1 SGDLS and CDR2 YYNGEE come from the germline V gene.

A few counts support this clone. J is TRBJ1-6 and V is TRBV2; D gene ambiguous. The CDR3 length is 12 residues. With 6 bases removed from V and 6 bases from J, the gap between germline ends came to 6 bases. Germline lookup yields CDR1 SNHLY and CDR2 FYNNEI. CDR3 in amino acids: CASRAGNSPLHF. Here the CDR3 DNA reads TGTGCCAGCAGGGCGGGTAATTCACCCCTCCACTTT.

This clone was counted a few times. The genes are TRBV2 and TRBJ2-3, with TRBD2 as a possible D gene (6 bases). Germline CDR1 SNHLY, CDR2 FYNNEI. The CDR3 spans 14 residues. The ends were cut back, 2 bases at V and 4 bases at J, with 10 bases in the middle. The CDR3 protein is CASSEFGTADTQYF. In DNA, the CDR3 is TGTGCCAGCAGTGAATTTGGGACTGCAGATACGCAGTATTTT.